Given below is one TCR beta chain in context. Its matching antigen is unknown. This entry is derived from a study of T cell responses to AZD1222 COVID-19 vaccine. About the research overall: Second-dose groups at about 4 or about 12 weeks were pooled.

General study results and limits: Clonal diversity was possibly underestimated; the donors were predominantly white British and more often female. At baseline, just 5 or 6 AZD1222 recipients tested seropositive.

Produced via immunoSEQ multiplex PCR; TCRdb's table is partial and in-frame only. The top ten clones hold about 10% of a sample with 95,000 to 150,000 clones, approximately 89% of them seen once. The source material was peripheral blood, sampled on day 0 of AZD1222 vaccination. This clonotype originated in an adult in good health.

The CDR3 region has the DNA TGTGCCAGCAGTTTAAACGCGGGCACTGAAGCTTTCTTT. Protein: CASSLNAGTEAFF. The chain has TRBV12-3 or TRBV12-4 and TRBJ1-1; unclear D gene. Trimming took off 2 bases at V and 4 bases at J, with 8 bases between the two ends. This CDR3 comprises 13 residues.